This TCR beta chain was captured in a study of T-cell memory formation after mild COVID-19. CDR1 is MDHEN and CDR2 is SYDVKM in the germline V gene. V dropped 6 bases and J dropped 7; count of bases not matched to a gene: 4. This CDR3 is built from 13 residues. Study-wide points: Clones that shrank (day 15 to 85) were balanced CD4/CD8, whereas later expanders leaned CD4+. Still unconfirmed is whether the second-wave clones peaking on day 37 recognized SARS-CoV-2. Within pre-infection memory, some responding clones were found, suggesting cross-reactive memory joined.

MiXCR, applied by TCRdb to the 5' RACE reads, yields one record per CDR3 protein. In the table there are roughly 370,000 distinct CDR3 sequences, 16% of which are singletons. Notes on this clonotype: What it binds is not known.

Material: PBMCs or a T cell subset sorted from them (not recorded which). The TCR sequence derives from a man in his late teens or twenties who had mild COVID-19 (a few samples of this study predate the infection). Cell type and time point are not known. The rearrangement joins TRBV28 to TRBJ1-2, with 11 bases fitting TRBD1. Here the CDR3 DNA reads TGTGCCAGCAGAACCGGGACAGGGGGTGGCTACACCTTC. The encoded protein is CASRTGTGGGYTF.